This passage covers 20 T cell receptor beta chains from one sample sequenced in a study of T cell responses to AZD1222 COVID-19 vaccine. Repertoires were generated with immunoSEQ multiplex PCR, while TCRdb's copy carries only in-frame clones and drops some. Of about 130,000 clones listed, roughly 87% are singletons. Sample: peripheral blood, taken on day 0 of AZD1222 vaccination. All receptors come from an adult in good health.

This chain uses TRBV30 with TRBJ2-3; D uncertain. V lost 2 bases and J 4 bases, leaving 4 bases between the germline ends. The CDR3 runs to 11 residues. CDR1 GTSNPN and CDR2 SVGIG come from the germline V gene (reference sequence). The CDR3 sequence is CAWSPPDTQYF. CDR3 bases: TGTGCCTGGAGTCCCCCAGATACGCAGTATTTT.

A word on this clone: This sample includes further DNA sequences coding for the same CDR3. This chain links TRBV5-1 with TRBJ1-5, with D maybe TRBD1 (6 bases). Germline V gives CDR1 SGHRS, CDR2 YFSETQ. The CDR3 covers 14 residues. V lost 4 bases and J 4 bases, leaving 12 bases between the germline ends. Here the CDR3 DNA reads TGCGCCAGCAGCCTGACAGGTGGGAATCAGCCCCAGCATTTT. It codes for CASSLTGGNQPQHF.

The chain uses TRBV4-3 and TRBJ1-6; the D gene is possibly TRBD1 (6 bases). This CDR3 comprises 19 residues. Trimming pared 0 bases from V and 7 bases from J, leaving 22 bases between. Germline V gives CDR1 LGHNA, CDR2 YSLEER. The DNA for the CDR3 is TGCGCCAGCAGCCAAGATCCCACAGGGCCCCTTCTAGGGAATTCACCCCTCCACTTT. It codes for CASSQDPTGPLLGNSPLHF.

This chain connects TRBV30 to TRBJ1-6; D is undetermined. CDR1 and CDR2 (germline): GTSNPN, SVGIG (reference sequence). Trimming removed 5 bases from V and 4 bases from J, with 12 bases in between. The CDR3 totals 14 residues. CDR3 DNA sequence: TGTGCCTGGGGCCACATGGGATATAATTCACCCCTCCACTTT. Translated, it gives CAWGHMGYNSPLHF.

This clone was detected only once. This chain connects TRBV19 to TRBJ1-5, with 10 bases fitting TRBD1. CDR1 and CDR2 from the germline V gene are LNHDA and SQIVND (reference sequence). V was pared by 7 bases and J by 7 bases, with 10 bases of the junction left unmatched. This CDR3 spans 15 amino acids. The CDR3 reads CASKETGGARQPQHF. Here the CDR3 DNA reads TGTGCCAGTAAGGAGACAGGGGGCGCAAGGCAGCCCCAGCATTTT.

The chain couples TRBV7-9 to TRBJ1-1; D remains unclear. Per the germline V gene, CDR1 is SEHNR and CDR2 is FQNEAQ (reference sequence). CDR3 length: 13 amino acids. The V end was cut by 5 bases, the J end by 4 bases, with 11 bases between. CDR3 amino acids: CASSTQRSTEAFF. CDR3 coding DNA: TGTGCCAGCAGCACACAGAGGTCCACTGAAGCTTTCTTT.

This chain uses TRBV6-2 or TRBV6-3 with TRBJ2-5; 9 bases are shared with TRBD1. Unmatched junction bases numbered 12, after V lost 5 bases and J lost 5 bases. Per the germline V gene, CDR1 is MNHEY and CDR2 is SVGEGT. This CDR3 is built from 16 residues. The CDR3 loop is CASSGTQGAGWETQYF. In nucleotides, the CDR3 is TGTGCCAGCAGTGGCACACAGGGGGCAGGATGGGAGACCCAGTACTTC.

This clone was detected once. J is TRBJ1-1 and V is TRBV30; 9 nucleotides align to TRBD1. Looked up from germline, CDR1 is GTSNPN and CDR2 is SVGIG (reference sequence). The CDR3 runs to 13 residues. V gave up 5 bases and J gave up 3 bases; unmatched junction bases: 4. The chain's CDR3 is CAWAGTGYTEAFF. In DNA, the CDR3 is TGTGCCTGGGCCGGGACAGGGTACACTGAAGCTTTCTTT.

This chain uses TRBV2 with TRBJ1-6; D call uncertain. Deletions cut 6 bases from V and 12 bases from J, with 9 bases between. CDR3 size: 11 residues. Germline values: CDR1 SNHLY, CDR2 FYNNEI. CDR3 protein: CASREVIPLHF. CDR3 bases: TGTGCCAGCAGGGAGGTGATACCCCTCCACTTT.

The chain employs TRBV5-6 and TRBJ1-6; D remains unclear. The CDR3 runs to 16 residues. Germline V CDR1 and CDR2: SGHDT, YYEEEE. Trimming took 6 bases from V and 3 from J, leaving 16 bases between them. The CDR3 coding sequence is TGTGCCAGCACCTACTTCCCGGGTGACTATAATTCACCCCTCCACTTT. It specifies CASTYFPGDYNSPLHF.

This chain joins TRBV28 and TRBJ2-5; 8 positions match TRBD1. The V gene end was trimmed by 6 bases and the J gene end by 3 bases; junction bases not matched to a gene: 21. Germline values: CDR1 MDHEN, CDR2 SYDVKM. CDR3 length equals 19 residues. This CDR3 is CASSTNKGQARVMEETQYF. The DNA of the CDR3 is TGTGCCAGCAGCACGAACAAGGGACAGGCTCGAGTGATGGAAGAGACCCAGTACTTC.

This clone was seen only once. The chain joins TRBV11-1 to TRBJ2-1; TRBD1 aligns across 7 bases. The CDR3 sequence is 14 residues long. From germline, CDR1 is SGHAT and CDR2 FQDESV (reference sequence). V was pared by 6 bases and J by 7 bases, with 9 bases of the junction left unmatched. DNA for the CDR3: TGTGCCAGCAGTAGGGAACAGGGGCGAAATGAGCAGTTCTTC. Translating it yields CASSREQGRNEQFF.

The chain uses TRBV29-1 and TRBJ1-1, with D possibly being TRBD1 (5 bases). Germline lookup yields CDR1 SQVTM and CDR2 ANQGSEA. Trimming shortened V by 4 bases and J by 3 bases, and 12 bases separated the two germline ends. The CDR3 totals 13 residues. This CDR3 is CSVGGVYYTEAFF. The CDR3 nucleotides read TGCAGCGTTGGGGGGGTTTATTACACTGAAGCTTTCTTT.

The chain couples TRBV19 to TRBJ2-5, with TRBD1 matching 8 bases. This CDR3 is 15 amino acids long. Germline loops: CDR1 LNHDA, CDR2 SQIVND (reference sequence). V lost 5 bases and J lost 5; bases outside the gene matches: 10. The CDR3 reads CASSLGQGFWETQYF. The CDR3 coding sequence is TGTGCCAGTAGTCTAGGACAGGGTTTCTGGGAGACCCAGTACTTC.

The V call is TRBV5-5, the J call TRBJ1-1, with D maybe TRBD1 (6 bases). The CDR3 is made up of 14 amino acids. Trimming took 2 bases from V and 3 from J, leaving 11 bases between them. In germline, CDR1 is SGHKS, CDR2 YYEKEE (reference sequence). In DNA, the CDR3 is TGTGCCAGCAGCTTTTTACAGGGAGACACTGAAGCTTTCTTT. This sequence encodes CASSFLQGDTEAFF.

This sequence joins TRBV18 and TRBJ1-4; 9 bases are shared with TRBD1. With 3 bases clipped from V and 8 bases from J, the junction kept 16 bases outside the gene matches. The CDR3 totals 18 residues. CDR1 and CDR2 from the germline V gene are KGHSH and LQKENI. The CDR3 loop is CASSPTGTGYPITEKLFF. The CDR3 nucleotides are TGTGCCAGCTCACCTACCGGGACAGGGTACCCTATAACGGAAAAACTGTTTTTT.

The rearrangement joins TRBV27 to TRBJ2-2; 7 nucleotides line up with TRBD1. This CDR3 is 17 amino acids long. CDR1 MNHEY and CDR2 SMNVEV come from the germline V gene (reference sequence). Germline trimming cut 6 bases from V and 4 bases from J; bases unmatched to any gene: 14. This CDR3 is CASSRTARDSSTGELFF. The CDR3 coding sequence is TGTGCCAGCAGCCGAACGGCCAGGGACAGCAGCACCGGGGAGCTGTTTTTT.

Only one count was recorded for this clone. The genes are TRBV30 and TRBJ1-5; 7 bases map to TRBD1. The V gene end was trimmed by 3 bases and the J gene end by 8 bases; junction bases not matched to a gene: 10. The CDR3 totals 14 residues. The germline gives CDR1 GTSNPN, CDR2 SVGIG (reference sequence). For the CDR3, the DNA is TGTGCCTGGAGCTGGCAGGGGGTATCGGAGCCCCAGCATTTT. Amino acid sequence: CAWSWQGVSEPQHF.

This chain joins TRBV6-6 and TRBJ2-7, with 9 bases identical to TRBD1. CDR3 size: 16 residues. CDR1 MNHNY and CDR2 SVGAGI come from the germline V gene (reference sequence). Unmatched junction bases numbered 5, after V lost 0 bases and J lost 2 bases. The CDR3 region has the DNA TGTGCCAGCAGTTACTCGACCGGACAGGGGACCTACGAGCAGTACTTC. It codes for CASSYSTGQGTYEQYF.

The J gene is TRBJ2-7, the V gene TRBV5-6, with D perhaps matching TRBD2 (6 bases). V lost 0 bases and J 0 bases, leaving 13 bases between the germline ends. The CDR3 totals 16 residues. CDR1 SGHDT and CDR2 YYEEEE come from the germline V gene. This chain's CDR3 is CASSLEGATSSYEQYF. CDR3 coding DNA: TGTGCCAGCAGCTTGGAAGGGGCGACTAGCTCCTACGAGCAGTACTTC. The full variable domain, rest sourced from reference TRBV5-6 and TRBJ2-7, is DAGVTQSPTHLIKTRGQQVTLRCSPKSGHDTVSWYQQALGQGPQFIFQYYEEEERQRGNFPDRFSGHQFPNYSSELNVNALLLGDSALYLCASSLEGATSSYEQYFGPGTRLTVT.